These 24 T cell receptor beta chains came from one sample sequenced in a study of a mutant IDH1 vaccine in newly diagnosed glioma (dated by TCRdb to the early 2020s). In light of the paper, this sample's time point label describes: baseline, week 1 (first vaccination visit). In the paper's terms, the treatment or condition label means: pre-vaccination baseline after standard-of-care therapy. The library was generated by the immunoSEQ multiplex PCR assay. Held by TCRdb, this immuneACCESS table contains in-frame sequences only and omits some clones. Under half of the omission traces to an unresolved V gene where checked; the cause of the rest is unknown. Across this sample there are just under 95,000 clones, with around four fifths seen only once. Approximately 7.6% of the sample is taken by the ten largest. The input for sequencing was PBMCs, taken from a glioma patient treated with radiotherapy, temozolomide or both. Receptors originate from a man in his forties with glioma.

The rearrangement joins TRBV5-1 to TRBJ2-7, with no clear D. Germline CDR1 is SGHRS and CDR2 is YFSETQ. The CDR3 has 14 residues. Trimming took 3 bases from V and 0 from J, leaving 10 bases between them. CDR3 protein: CASSYDASSYEQYF. The CDR3, as DNA: TGCGCCAGCAGCTACGACGCAAGCTCCTACGAGCAGTACTTC.

V usage is TRBV27 and J usage is TRBJ2-1; the D gene is possibly TRBD2 (6 bases). The germline V gene encodes CDR1 MNHEY and CDR2 SMNVEV (reference sequence). The CDR3 has 13 residues. The V end lost 3 bases, the J end lost 12 bases, and 15 bases lay between the germline ends. The CDR3 nucleotides read TGTGCCAGCAGTTTCACCACGGGAGATTGGCAGTTCTTC. It specifies CASSFTTGDWQFF.

The chain links TRBV6-1 to TRBJ2-1, with 10 bases identical to TRBD2. Trimming cost V 2 bases and J 10 bases; bases outside gene matches: 8. The germline gives CDR1 MNHNS, CDR2 SASEGT. The CDR3 spans 15 residues. CDR3 amino acids: CASSENVAGGTEQFF. The CDR3, as DNA: TGTGCCAGCAGTGAAAATGTAGCGGGGGGCACCGAGCAGTTCTTC.

The CDR3 nucleotides are TGTGCCAGCAGCTTAGAGGCTGAAATGAACACTGAAGCTTTCTTT. As protein: CASSLEAEMNTEAFF. The genes are TRBV7-6 and TRBJ1-1; no firm D call. The V and J ends lost 1 base and 0 bases respectively, with 9 bases between them. From germline, CDR1 is SGHVS and CDR2 FNYEAQ. The CDR3 runs to 15 residues.

The chain combines TRBV2 with TRBJ2-2, with D possibly being TRBD2 (5 bases). The CDR3 has 14 amino acids. CDR1 SNHLY and CDR2 FYNNEI come from the germline V gene. V lost 7 bases and J 1 base, leaving 10 bases between the germline ends. CDR3 residues: CASKEDQNTGELFF. The DNA for the CDR3 is TGTGCCAGCAAGGAGGACCAGAACACCGGGGAGCTGTTTTTT.

The V call is TRBV30, the J call TRBJ2-3, with D possibly TRBD1 on 6 matching bases. The CDR3 runs to 15 residues. V lost 3 bases to trimming and J lost 0 bases, with 13 bases between them. Per germline, CDR1 GTSNPN and CDR2 SVGIG (reference sequence). The CDR3 region has the DNA TGTGCCTGGAGCCTTACAGGGTCTAGCACAGATACGCAGTATTTT. Protein: CAWSLTGSSTDTQYF.

The J gene is TRBJ2-5, the V gene TRBV7-2; D possibly uses TRBD1 or TRBD2 (5 bases each). V lost 1 base, J lost 3 bases, and 15 bases lay in between. This CDR3 is built from 16 residues. Per germline, CDR1 SGHTA and CDR2 FQGNSA. The CDR3 loop is CASSLGPGTRKETQYF. The CDR3 region has the DNA TGTGCCAGCAGCTTAGGCCCCGGGACCCGGAAAGAGACCCAGTACTTC.

The chain carries TRBV19 and TRBJ1-6; D is unresolved. There are 15 residues in the CDR3. Trimming left V 5 bases short and J 14 bases short, with 22 bases between. The V gene's germline CDR1 is LNHDA and CDR2 SQIVND (reference sequence). CDR3 DNA: TGTGCCAGTAGTCCCCGAGGGCGGGCCCCTTTCGCCCTCCACTTT. Translating it yields CASSPRGRAPFALHF.

The V and J genes are TRBV7-9 and TRBJ1-3; TRBD1 might be the D (6 bases). V shed 5 bases and J shed 2 bases, with 10 bases lying between them. CDR3 length equals 14 residues. Germline lookup yields CDR1 SEHNR and CDR2 FQNEAQ (reference sequence). CDR3 amino acids: CASSGTSAGNTIYF. In nucleotides, the CDR3 is TGTGCCAGCAGCGGGACATCCGCTGGAAACACCATATATTTT.

The chain couples TRBV2 to TRBJ1-5; no reliable D call. V was pared by 5 bases and J by 0 bases, with 11 bases between. CDR1 SNHLY and CDR2 FYNNEI come from the germline V gene. The CDR3 has 15 residues. CDR3 sequence (DNA): TGTGCCAGCAGTCCTTGGGAAGATAGCAATCAGCCCCAGCATTTT. This codes for CASSPWEDSNQPQHF.

This sequence joins TRBV6-5 and TRBJ2-7; no firm D call. CDR1 is MNHEY, CDR2 SVGAGI, per germline. V lost 6 bases and J 4 bases, leaving 10 bases between the germline ends. This CDR3 is 12 amino acids long. The CDR3 region is CASRDSWYEQYF. The CDR3 DNA follows: TGTGCCAGCAGAGATAGTTGGTACGAGCAGTACTTC.

Notes on this clone: Mismatch with germline at one junction end may stem from a read error. The chain uses TRBV5-1 and TRBJ1-6; unclear D gene. The CDR3 runs to 13 residues. Germline V gene data show CDR1 as SGHRS and CDR2 as YFSETQ. CDR3 bases: TGCGCCAGCACCTTGGGATATAATTCACCCCTCCACTTT. This encodes CASTLGYNSPLHF.

The V gene is TRBV5-1, the J gene TRBJ1-4, with TRBD1 identical over 8 bases. Germline lookup yields CDR1 SGHRS and CDR2 YFSETQ. This CDR3 spans 15 amino acids. The V gene end was trimmed by 2 bases and the J gene end by 4 bases; junction bases not matched to a gene: 4. The CDR3 DNA is TGCGCCAGCAGCTTACGGGGACAGGTTAATGAAAAACTGTTTTTT. Its translation: CASSLRGQVNEKLFF. The complete variable domain, with remaining parts taken from reference TRBV5-1 and TRBJ1-4, reads KAGVTQTPRYLIKTRGQQVTLSCSPISGHRSVSWYQQTPGQGLQFLFEYFSETQRNKGNFPGRFSGRQFSNSRSEMNVSTLELGDSALYLCASSLRGQVNEKLFFGSGTQLSVL.

V is TRBV4-3 and J is TRBJ1-6; D is possibly TRBD1 (5 bases). This CDR3 has 16 amino acids. Trimming left V 0 bases short and J 5 bases short, with 11 bases between. Germline CDR1 LGHNA, CDR2 YSLEER. CDR3 in amino acids: CASSQDRSRDNSPLHF. Here the CDR3 DNA reads TGCGCCAGCAGCCAAGATCGGAGCAGGGATAATTCACCCCTCCACTTT.

V is TRBV10-2 and J is TRBJ1-4; D is ambiguous. CDR1 is WSHSY and CDR2 is SAAADI in the germline V gene. V lost 2 bases to trimming and J lost 0 bases, with 7 bases between them. The CDR3 sequence is 15 residues long. CDR3 sequence reads: CASSEDGATNEKLFF. Here the CDR3 DNA reads TGCGCCAGCAGTGAGGACGGCGCAACTAATGAAAAACTGTTTTTT.

V is TRBV6-6 and J is TRBJ1-3; D unresolved. The V and J ends lost 2 bases and 2 bases respectively, with 10 bases between them. Germline-derived CDR1 and CDR2 are MNHNY and SVGAGI (reference sequence). The CDR3 contains 15 residues. CDR3 nucleotides: TGTGCCAGCAGTTACGAGGGAATAGCTGGAAACACCATATATTTT. It yields the protein CASSYEGIAGNTIYF.

The chain couples TRBV19 to TRBJ1-5; 8 bases align to TRBD1. This CDR3 contains 15 residues. Germline CDR1 LNHDA, CDR2 SQIVND (reference sequence). J was trimmed by 1 base and V by 6 bases; bases with no gene match: 5. CDR3 residues: CASRQDRGSNQPQHF. CDR3 nucleotide sequence: TGTGCCAGTAGACAAGACAGGGGAAGCAATCAGCCCCAGCATTTT.

This sequence joins TRBV19 and TRBJ1-1, with D uncertain. This CDR3 region has 14 residues. CDR1 is LNHDA, CDR2 SQIVND, per germline (reference sequence). V shed 4 bases and J shed 5 bases, with 14 bases lying between them. DNA for the CDR3: TGTGCCAGTAGTAATGGACGCCTGGGGACTGAAGCTTTCTTT. Its translation: CASSNGRLGTEAFF.

The chain combines TRBV7-9 with TRBJ2-5, with 10 bases matching TRBD2. Germline CDR1 and CDR2: SEHNR and FQNEAQ (reference sequence). The junction had 2 bases not matched to a gene; V was cut back by 2 bases and J by 5 bases. The CDR3 totals 14 residues. The CDR3 bases are TGTGCCAGCAGCTTACTAGCGGGAGTGGAGACCCAGTACTTC. The encoded protein is CASSLLAGVETQYF.

This clone was seen more than once but under ten times. The chain employs TRBV5-1 and TRBJ1-4, with TRBD1 identical over 8 bases. The length of the CDR3 is 15 residues. CDR1 is SGHRS, CDR2 YFSETQ, per germline. V lost 4 bases to trimming and J lost 5 bases; unmatched junction nucleotides: 7. CDR3 nucleotide sequence: TGCGCCAGCAGCCAGCCGGGACAGGAAAATGAAAAACTGTTTTTT. The encoded protein is CASSQPGQENEKLFF.

The chain uses TRBV5-8 and TRBJ1-2, with D unresolved. V shed 3 bases and J shed 2 bases, with 11 bases lying between them. CDR1 SGHTS and CDR2 YDEGEE come from the germline V gene. The CDR3 has 14 residues. The CDR3 here is CASSSVVANYGYTF. CDR3 in DNA: TGTGCCAGCAGCTCCGTGGTAGCCAACTATGGCTACACCTTC.

The CDR3 nucleotides are TGTGCCAGCAGGGACGACAGAGCTGGAAACACCATATATTTT. It is translated as CASRDDRAGNTIYF. This chain connects TRBV5-4 to TRBJ1-3; D might be TRBD1 (5 bases). The CDR3 consists of 14 residues. From germline, CDR1 is SGHNT and CDR2 YYREEE (reference sequence). Trimming cost V 5 bases and J 2 bases, with 11 bases left between them.

A few counts support this clone. DNA of the CDR3: TGCGCCAGCAGCTTGGGGGCTAGCGGGGGCAATGAGCAGTTCTTC. Protein: CASSLGASGGNEQFF. The chain employs TRBV5-1 and TRBJ2-1, with 10 bases aligning to TRBD2. The germline V gene has CDR1 SGHRS and CDR2 YFSETQ. Unmatched junction bases numbered 3, after V lost 0 bases and J lost 6 bases. The CDR3 sequence is 15 residues long.

The chain couples TRBV19 to TRBJ1-1; 8 positions agree with TRBD1. The germline V gene has CDR1 LNHDA and CDR2 SQIVND (reference sequence). The CDR3 is made up of 15 amino acids. CDR3 bases: TGTGCTACTACCCGCAGGGGGCTGAGTTTCTCTGAAGCTTTCTTT. Translating gives CATTRRGLSFSEAFF.